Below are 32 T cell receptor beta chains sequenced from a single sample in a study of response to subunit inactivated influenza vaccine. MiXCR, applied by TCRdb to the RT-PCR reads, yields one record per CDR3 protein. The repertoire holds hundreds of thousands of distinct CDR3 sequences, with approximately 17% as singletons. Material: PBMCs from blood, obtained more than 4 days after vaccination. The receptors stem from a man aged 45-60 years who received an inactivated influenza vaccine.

The CDR3 nucleotides are TGTGCCAGCAGCGTCATGTACGCAGATACGCAGTATTTT. Protein sequence: CASSVMYADTQYF. The genes are TRBV9 and TRBJ2-3, with D unresolved. The V and J ends lost 2 bases and 4 bases respectively, with 8 bases between them. This CDR3 spans 13 amino acids. The V gene's germline CDR1 is SGDLS and CDR2 YYNGEE.

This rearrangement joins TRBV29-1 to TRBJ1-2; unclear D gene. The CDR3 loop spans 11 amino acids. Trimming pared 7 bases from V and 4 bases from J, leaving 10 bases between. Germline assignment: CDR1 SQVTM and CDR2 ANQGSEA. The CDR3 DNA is TGCAGCGCGTCAGAGGGCTATGGCTACACCTTC. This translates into CSASEGYGYTF.

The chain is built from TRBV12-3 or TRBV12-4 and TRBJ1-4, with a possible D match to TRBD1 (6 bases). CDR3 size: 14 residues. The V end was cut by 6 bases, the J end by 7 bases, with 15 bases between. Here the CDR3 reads CASREGGRLEKLFF. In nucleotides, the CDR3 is TGTGCCAGCAGGGAGGGGGGCAGGCTTGAAAAACTGTTTTTT.

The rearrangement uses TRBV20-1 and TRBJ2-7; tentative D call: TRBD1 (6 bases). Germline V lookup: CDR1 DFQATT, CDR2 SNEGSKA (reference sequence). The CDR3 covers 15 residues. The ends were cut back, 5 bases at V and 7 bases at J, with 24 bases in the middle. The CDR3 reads CSAQARGPRQWEQYF. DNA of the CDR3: TGCAGTGCTCAAGCCAGGGGCCCTCGTCAGTGGGAGCAGTACTTC.

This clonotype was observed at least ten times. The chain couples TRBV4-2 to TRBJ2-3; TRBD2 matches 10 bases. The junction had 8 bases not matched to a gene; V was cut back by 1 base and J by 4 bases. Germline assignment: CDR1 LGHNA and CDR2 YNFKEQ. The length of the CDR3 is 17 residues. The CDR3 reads CASSQGSSGGAPDTQYF. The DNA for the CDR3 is TGTGCCAGCAGCCAAGGGTCCAGCGGGGGGGCCCCAGATACGCAGTATTTT.

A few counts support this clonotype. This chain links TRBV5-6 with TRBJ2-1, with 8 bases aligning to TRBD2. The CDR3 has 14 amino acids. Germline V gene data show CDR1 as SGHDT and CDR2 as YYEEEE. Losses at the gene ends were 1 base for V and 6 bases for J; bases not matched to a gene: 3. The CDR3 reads CASSLIGGGNEQFF. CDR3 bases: TGTGCCAGCAGCTTGATCGGGGGGGGCAATGAGCAGTTCTTC.

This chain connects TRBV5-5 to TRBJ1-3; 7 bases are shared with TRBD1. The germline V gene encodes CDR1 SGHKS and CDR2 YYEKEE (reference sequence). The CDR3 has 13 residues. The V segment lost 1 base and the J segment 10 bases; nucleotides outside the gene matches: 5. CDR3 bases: TGTGCCAGCAGCTTGACAGGGGATGAGACCATATATTTT. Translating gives CASSLTGDETIYF.

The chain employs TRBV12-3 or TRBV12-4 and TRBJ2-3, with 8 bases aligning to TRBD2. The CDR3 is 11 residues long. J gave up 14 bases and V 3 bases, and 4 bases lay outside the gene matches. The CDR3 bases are TGTGCCAGCAGTTTTACGGGAGGGGCGTATTTT. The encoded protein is CASSFTGGAYF.

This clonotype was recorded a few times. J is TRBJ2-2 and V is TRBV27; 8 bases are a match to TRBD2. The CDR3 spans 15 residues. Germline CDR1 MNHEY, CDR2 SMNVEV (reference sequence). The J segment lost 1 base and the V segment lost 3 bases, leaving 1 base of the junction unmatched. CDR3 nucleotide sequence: TGTGCCAGCAGTTTTCGGGGGGGGAACACCGGGGAGCTGTTTTTT. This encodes CASSFRGGNTGELFF.

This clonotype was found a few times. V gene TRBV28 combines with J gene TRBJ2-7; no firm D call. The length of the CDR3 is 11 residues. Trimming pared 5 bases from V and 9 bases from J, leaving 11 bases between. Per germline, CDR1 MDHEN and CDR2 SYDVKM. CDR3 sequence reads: CASSATRGQYF. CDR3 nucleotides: TGTGCCAGCAGTGCGACCCGAGGGCAGTACTTC.

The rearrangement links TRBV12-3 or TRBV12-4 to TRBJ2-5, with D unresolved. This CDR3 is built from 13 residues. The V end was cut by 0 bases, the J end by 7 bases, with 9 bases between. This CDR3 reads CASSLAGFGTQYF. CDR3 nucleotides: TGTGCCAGCAGTTTAGCGGGATTCGGGACCCAGTACTTC.

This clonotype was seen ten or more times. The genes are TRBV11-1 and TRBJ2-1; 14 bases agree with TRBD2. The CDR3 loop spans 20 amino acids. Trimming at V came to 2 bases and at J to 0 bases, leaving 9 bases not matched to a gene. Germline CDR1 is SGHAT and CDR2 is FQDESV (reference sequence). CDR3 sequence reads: CASSLNRGLAGEFSYNEQFF. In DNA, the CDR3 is TGTGCCAGCAGCTTAAACCGGGGACTAGCGGGAGAGTTCTCCTACAATGAGCAGTTCTTC.

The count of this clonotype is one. The CDR3 loop reads CASSLGSGSFTGELFF. The CDR3 DNA follows: TGTGCCAGCAGCTTAGGTAGCGGGAGCTTCACCGGGGAGCTGTTTTTT. The J gene is TRBJ2-2, the V gene TRBV7-2; 9 nucleotides align to TRBD2. From germline, CDR1 is SGHTA and CDR2 FQGNSA. Trimming removed 1 base from V and 4 bases from J; junction bases left unmatched: 4. The CDR3 spans 16 residues.

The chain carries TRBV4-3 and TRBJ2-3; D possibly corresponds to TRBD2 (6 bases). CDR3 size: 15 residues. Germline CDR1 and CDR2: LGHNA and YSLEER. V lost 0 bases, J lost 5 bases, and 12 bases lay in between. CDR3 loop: CASSQERAGGDTQYF. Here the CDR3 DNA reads TGCGCCAGCAGCCAAGAAAGGGCCGGGGGAGATACGCAGTATTTT.

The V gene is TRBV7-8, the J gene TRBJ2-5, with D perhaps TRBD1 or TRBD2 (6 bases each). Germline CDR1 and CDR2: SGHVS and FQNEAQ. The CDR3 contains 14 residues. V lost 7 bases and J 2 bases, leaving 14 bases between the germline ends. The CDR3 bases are TGTGCCAGCACCCTGGGGGGCGGGCAAGAGACCCAGTACTTC. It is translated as CASTLGGGQETQYF.

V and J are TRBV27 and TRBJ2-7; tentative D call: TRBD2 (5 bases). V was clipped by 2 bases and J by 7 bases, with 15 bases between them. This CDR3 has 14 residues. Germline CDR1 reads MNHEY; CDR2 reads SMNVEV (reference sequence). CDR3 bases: TGTGCCAGCAGTTTAATCGGCGGACTGGGGGAGCAGTACTTC. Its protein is CASSLIGGLGEQYF.

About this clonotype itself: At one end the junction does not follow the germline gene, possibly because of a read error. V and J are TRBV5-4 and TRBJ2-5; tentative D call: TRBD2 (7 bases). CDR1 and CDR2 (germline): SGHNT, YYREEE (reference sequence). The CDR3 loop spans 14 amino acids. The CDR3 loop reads CAISLGGLEETQYF. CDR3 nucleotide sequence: TGTGCCATCAGCTTGGGGGGGCTGGAAGAGACCCAGTACTTC.

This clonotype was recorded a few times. The CDR3 DNA follows: TGTGCCAGCAGTATTCGACAGGGGGCAGGAAACACCGGGGAGCTGTTTTTT. Amino acids: CASSIRQGAGNTGELFF. The gene calls are TRBV6-5 and TRBJ2-2; 10 bases are a match to TRBD1. Germline CDR1 and CDR2: MNHEY and SVGAGI. There are 17 residues in the CDR3. After removal of 5 bases from V and 2 bases from J, the junction contained 8 bases not matched to a gene.

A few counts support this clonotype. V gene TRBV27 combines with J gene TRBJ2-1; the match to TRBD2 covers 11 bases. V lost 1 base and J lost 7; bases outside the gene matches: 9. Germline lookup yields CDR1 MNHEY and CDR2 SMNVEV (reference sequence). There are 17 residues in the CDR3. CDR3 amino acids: CASSLFGFGTSGNEQFF. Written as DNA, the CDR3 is TGTGCCAGCAGTTTATTTGGATTCGGGACTAGCGGAAATGAGCAGTTCTTC.

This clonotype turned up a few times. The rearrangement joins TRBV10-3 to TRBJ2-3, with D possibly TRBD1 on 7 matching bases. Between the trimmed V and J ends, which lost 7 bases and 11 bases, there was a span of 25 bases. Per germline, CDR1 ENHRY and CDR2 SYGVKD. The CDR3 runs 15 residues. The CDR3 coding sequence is TGTGCCATCACACGGACAGGAACACTCCTCGGGGGGCAGTATTTT. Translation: CAITRTGTLLGGQYF.

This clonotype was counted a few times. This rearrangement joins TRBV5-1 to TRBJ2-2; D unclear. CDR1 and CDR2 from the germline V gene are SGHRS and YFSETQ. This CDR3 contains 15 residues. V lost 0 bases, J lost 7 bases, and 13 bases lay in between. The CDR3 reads CASSLATLTGGELFF. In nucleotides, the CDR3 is TGCGCCAGCAGCTTGGCCACCCTTACCGGCGGGGAGCTGTTTTTT.

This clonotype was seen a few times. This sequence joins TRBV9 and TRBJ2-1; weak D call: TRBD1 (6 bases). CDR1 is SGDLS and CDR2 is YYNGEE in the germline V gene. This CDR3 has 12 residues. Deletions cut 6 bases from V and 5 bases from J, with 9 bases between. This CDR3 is CASTRGDNEQFF. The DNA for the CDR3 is TGTGCCAGCACCAGGGGAGACAATGAGCAGTTCTTC.

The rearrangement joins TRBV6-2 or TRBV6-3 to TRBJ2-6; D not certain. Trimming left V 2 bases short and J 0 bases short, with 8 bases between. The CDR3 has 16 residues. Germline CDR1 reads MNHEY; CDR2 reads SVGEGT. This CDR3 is CASSYDAYSGANVLTF. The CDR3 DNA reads TGTGCCAGCAGTTACGACGCCTACTCTGGGGCCAACGTCCTGACTTTC.

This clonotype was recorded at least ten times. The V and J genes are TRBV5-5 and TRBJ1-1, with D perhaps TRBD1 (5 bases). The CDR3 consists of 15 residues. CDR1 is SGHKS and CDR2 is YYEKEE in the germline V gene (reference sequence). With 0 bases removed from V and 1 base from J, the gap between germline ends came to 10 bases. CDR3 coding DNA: TGTGCCAGCAGCTTGGGGGTCGGACAGAACACTGAAGCTTTCTTT. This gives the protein CASSLGVGQNTEAFF.

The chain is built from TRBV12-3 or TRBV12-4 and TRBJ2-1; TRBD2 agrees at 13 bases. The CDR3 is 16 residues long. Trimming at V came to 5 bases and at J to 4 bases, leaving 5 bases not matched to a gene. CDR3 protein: CASSKLAGGSYNEQFF. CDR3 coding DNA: TGTGCCAGCAGTAAACTAGCGGGGGGGTCTTACAATGAGCAGTTCTTC.

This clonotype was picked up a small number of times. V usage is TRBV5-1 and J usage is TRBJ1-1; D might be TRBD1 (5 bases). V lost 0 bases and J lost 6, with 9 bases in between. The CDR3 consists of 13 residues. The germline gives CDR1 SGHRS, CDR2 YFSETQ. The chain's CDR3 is CASSLDRLSEAFF. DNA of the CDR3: TGCGCCAGCAGCTTGGACAGGCTGTCTGAAGCTTTCTTT.

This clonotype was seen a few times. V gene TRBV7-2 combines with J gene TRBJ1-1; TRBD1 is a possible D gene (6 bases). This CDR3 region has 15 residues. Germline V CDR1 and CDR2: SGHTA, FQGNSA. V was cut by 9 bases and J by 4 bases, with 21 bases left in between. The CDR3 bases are TGTGCCAGTCGCAAGGACAGCCGATTTCTCACTGAAGCTTTCTTT. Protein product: CASRKDSRFLTEAFF.

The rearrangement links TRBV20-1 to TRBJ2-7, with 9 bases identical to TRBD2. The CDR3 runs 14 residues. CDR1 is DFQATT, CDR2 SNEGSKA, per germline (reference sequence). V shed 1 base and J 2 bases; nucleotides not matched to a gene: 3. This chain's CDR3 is CSARGTSATYEQYF. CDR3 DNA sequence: TGCAGTGCTAGAGGGACTAGCGCAACCTACGAGCAGTACTTC.

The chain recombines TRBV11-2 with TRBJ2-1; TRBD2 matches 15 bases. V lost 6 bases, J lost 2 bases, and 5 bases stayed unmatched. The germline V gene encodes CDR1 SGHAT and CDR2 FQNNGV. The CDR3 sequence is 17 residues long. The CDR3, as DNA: TGTGCCAGCAGGGGGACTAGCGGGGGGAGAACCTACAATGAGCAGTTCTTC. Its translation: CASRGTSGGRTYNEQFF.

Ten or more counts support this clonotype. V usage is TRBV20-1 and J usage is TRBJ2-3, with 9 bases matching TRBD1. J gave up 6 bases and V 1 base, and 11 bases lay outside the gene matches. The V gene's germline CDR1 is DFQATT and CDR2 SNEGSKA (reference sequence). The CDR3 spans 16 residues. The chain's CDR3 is CSARVTGQGSTDTQYF. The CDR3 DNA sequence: TGCAGTGCTAGAGTGACGGGACAGGGTTCCACGGATACGCAGTATTTT.

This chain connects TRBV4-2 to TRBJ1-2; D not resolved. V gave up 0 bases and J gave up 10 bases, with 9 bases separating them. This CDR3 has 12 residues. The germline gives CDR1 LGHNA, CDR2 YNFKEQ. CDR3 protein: CASSQETASYTF. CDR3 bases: TGTGCCAGCAGCCAAGAGACCGCCTCCTACACCTTC.

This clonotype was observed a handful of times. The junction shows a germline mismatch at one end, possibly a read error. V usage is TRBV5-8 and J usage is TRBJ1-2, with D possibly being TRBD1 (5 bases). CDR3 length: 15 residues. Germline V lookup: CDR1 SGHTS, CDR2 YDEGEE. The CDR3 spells CASSLGQRSGYGHTF. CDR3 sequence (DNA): TGTGCCAGCAGCTTGGGACAGCGTTCGGGCTATGGCCACACCTTC.